The T cell receptor (beta chain) described here comes from a study of response to subunit inactivated influenza vaccine. TCRdb reanalysed the RT-PCR reads using MiXCR and keeps one entry per CDR3 protein. The table includes 530,000 or so distinct CDR3 sequences, roughly 12% detected once. Overall study findings and caveats: Authors proposed each seasonal influenza vaccination draws in few new T cells.

The CDR3 loop spans 14 amino acids. Germline V gives CDR1 DFQATT, CDR2 SNEGSKA (reference sequence). The V segment lost 2 bases and the J segment 6 bases; nucleotides outside the gene matches: 8. In the case of this clonotype: Its antigen remains unknown.

The TCR was taken from a man between 45 and 60 years old who received an inactivated influenza vaccine. The source was PBMCs from blood, collected on the day of vaccination. The J gene is TRBJ2-5, the V gene TRBV20-1; 8 bases map to TRBD1. CDR3 sequence reads: CSARKGTGPQTQYF. CDR3 bases: TGCAGTGCTAGAAAAGGGACAGGTCCTCAGACCCAGTACTTC.